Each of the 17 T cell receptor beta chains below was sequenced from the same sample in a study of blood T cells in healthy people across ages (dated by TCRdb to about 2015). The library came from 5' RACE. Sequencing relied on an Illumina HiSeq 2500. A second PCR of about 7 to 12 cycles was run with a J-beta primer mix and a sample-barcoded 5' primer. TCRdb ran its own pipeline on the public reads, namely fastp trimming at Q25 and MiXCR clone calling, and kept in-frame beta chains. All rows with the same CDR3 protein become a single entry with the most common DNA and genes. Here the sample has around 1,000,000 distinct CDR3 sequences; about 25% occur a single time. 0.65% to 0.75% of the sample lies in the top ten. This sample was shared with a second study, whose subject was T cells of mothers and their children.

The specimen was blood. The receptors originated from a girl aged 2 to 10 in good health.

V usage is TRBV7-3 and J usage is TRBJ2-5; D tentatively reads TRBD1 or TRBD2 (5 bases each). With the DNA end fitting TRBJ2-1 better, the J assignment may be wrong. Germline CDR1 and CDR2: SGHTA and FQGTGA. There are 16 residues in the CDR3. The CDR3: CASSSTPFGGYNEQFF. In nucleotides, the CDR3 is TGTGCCAGCAGCTCGACGCCCTTTGGGGGCTACAATGAGCAGTTCTTC.

In DNA form, the CDR3 reads TGTGCCAGCAGCTTAACCGGACAGAATCCCGGTCGGGCTTTCTTT. Protein: CASSLTGQNPGRAFF. V gene TRBV7-3 combines with J gene TRBJ1-1; perhaps TRBD1 as D (6 bases). The germline CDR1 and CDR2 sequences are SGHTA and FQGTGA. The germline V and J ends were trimmed by 0 bases and 11 bases, with 19 bases remaining between them. This CDR3 region has 15 residues.

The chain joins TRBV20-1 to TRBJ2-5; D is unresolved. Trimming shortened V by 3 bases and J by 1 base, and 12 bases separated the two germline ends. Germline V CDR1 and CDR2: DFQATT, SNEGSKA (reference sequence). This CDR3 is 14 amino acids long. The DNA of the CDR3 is TGCAGTGCTAGGCCCCCAGTAGCCCAAGAGACCCAGTACTTC. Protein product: CSARPPVAQETQYF.

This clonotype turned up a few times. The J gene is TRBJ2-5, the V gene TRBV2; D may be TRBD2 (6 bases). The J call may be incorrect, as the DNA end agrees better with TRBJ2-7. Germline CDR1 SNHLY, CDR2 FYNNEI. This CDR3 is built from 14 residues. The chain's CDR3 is CATAGRTGVYEQYF. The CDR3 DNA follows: TGTGCCACCGCGGGGCGGACGGGAGTCTACGAGCAGTACTTC.

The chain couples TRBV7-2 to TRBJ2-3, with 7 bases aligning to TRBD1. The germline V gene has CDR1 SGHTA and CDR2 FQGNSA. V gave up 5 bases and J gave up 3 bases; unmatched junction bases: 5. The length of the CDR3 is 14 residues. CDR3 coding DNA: TGTGCCAGCAGCCCTTGGGACAGAACAGATACGCAGTATTTT. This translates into CASSPWDRTDTQYF.

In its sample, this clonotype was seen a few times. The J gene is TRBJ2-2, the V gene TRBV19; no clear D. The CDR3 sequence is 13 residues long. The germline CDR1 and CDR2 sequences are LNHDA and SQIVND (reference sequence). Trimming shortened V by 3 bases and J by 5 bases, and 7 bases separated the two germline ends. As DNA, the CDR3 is TGTGCCAGTAGTATCCTCCCGACCGGGGAGCTGTTTTTT. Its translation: CASSILPTGELFF.

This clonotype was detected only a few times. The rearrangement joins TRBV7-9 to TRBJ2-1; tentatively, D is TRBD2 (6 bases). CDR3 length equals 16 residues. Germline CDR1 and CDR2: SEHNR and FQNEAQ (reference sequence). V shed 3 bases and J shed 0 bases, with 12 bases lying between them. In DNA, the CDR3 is TGTGCCAGCAGCTTGGCGGGGAAAAGCTCCTACAATGAGCAGTTCTTC. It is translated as CASSLAGKSSYNEQFF.

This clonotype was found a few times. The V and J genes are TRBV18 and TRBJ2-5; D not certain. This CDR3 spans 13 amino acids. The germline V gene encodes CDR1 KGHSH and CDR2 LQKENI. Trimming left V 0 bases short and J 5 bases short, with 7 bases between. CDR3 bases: TGTGCCAGCTCACCACCGAAAACGGAGACCCAGTACTTC. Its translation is CASSPPKTETQYF.

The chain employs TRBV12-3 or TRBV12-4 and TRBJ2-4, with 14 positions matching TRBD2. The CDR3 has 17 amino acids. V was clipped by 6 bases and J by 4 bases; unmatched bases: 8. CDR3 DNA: TGTGCCAGCAGACCTACCGGGACTAGCGGGGGTAAAAACATTCAGTACTTC. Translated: CASRPTGTSGGKNIQYF.

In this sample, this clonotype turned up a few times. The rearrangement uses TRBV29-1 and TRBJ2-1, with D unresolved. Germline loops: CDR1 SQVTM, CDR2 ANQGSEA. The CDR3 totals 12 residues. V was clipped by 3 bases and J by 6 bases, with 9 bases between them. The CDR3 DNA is TGCAGCGTTGATGTCAGGATCAATGAGCAGTTCTTC. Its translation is CSVDVRINEQFF.

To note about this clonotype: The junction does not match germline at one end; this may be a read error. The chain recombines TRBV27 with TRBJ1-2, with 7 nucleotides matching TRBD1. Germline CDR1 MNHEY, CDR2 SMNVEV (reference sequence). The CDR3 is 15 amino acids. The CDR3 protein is CASSPTGLGVGGCTF. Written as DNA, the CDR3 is TGTGCCAGCAGCCCGACAGGGTTGGGGGTTGGGGGCTGCACCTTC.

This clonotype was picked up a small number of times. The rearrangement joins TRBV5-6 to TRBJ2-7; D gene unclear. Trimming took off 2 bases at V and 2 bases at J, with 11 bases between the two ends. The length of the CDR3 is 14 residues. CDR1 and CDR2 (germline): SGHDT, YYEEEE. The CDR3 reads CASSFGQETYEQYF. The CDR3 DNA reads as TGTGCCAGCAGCTTCGGGCAGGAAACCTACGAGCAGTACTTC.

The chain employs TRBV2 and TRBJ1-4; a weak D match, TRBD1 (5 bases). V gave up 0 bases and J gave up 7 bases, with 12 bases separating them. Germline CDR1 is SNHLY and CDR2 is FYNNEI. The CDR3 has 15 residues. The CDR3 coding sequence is TGTGCCAGCAGTGAAGCGCTAAGGGGAAGTGAAAAACTGTTTTTT. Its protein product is CASSEALRGSEKLFF.

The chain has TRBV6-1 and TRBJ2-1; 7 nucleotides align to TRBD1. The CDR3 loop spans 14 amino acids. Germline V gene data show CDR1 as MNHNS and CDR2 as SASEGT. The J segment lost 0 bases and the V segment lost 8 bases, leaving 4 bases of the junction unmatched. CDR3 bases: TGTGCCAGCCAAACAGGGGTCTCCTACAATGAGCAGTTCTTC. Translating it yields CASQTGVSYNEQFF.

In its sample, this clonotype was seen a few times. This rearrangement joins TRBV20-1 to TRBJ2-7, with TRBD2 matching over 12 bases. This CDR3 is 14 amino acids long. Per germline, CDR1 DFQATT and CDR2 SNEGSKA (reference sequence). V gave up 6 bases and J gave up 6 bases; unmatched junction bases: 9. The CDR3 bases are TGCAGTGCGGGGGGACTAGCGGGTGCCCTCGAGCAGTACTTC. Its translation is CSAGGLAGALEQYF.

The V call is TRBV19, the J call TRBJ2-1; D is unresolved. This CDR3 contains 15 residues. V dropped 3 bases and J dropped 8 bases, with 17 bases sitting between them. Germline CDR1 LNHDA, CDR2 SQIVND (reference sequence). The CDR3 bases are TGTGCCAGTAGTATTAGGCGGCCCGGTAACGATGAGCAGTTCTTC. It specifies CASSIRRPGNDEQFF.

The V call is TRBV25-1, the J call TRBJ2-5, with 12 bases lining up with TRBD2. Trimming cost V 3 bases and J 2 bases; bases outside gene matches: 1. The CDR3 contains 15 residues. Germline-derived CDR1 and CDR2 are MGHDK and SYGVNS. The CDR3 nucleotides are TGTGCCAGCAGTGACACTAGCGGGAGGCAAGAGACCCAGTACTTC. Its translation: CASSDTSGRQETQYF.